This entry lists 29 T cell receptor beta chains sequenced from one sample in a study of blood T cell repertoires in COVID-19. TCRdb's table, derived via immunoSEQ multiplex PCR, lists solely in-frame clones and lacks some. Seen here are fewer than 150,000 clones, approximately 89% observed once, and the top ten hold over 3.5%. The sequenced sample consisted of peripheral blood. Every receptor here comes from a woman aged 55-69 years with acute or convalescent COVID-19.

The chain couples TRBV4-1 to TRBJ1-2; D may be TRBD1 (6 bases). The V and J ends lost 0 bases and 8 bases respectively, with 13 bases between them. The CDR3 contains 14 residues. Germline CDR1 MGHRA, CDR2 YSYEKL. In DNA, the CDR3 is TGCGCCAGCAGCCAAGATCCCAGGGGCAGGGGCTACACCTTC. It encodes CASSQDPRGRGYTF.

This chain connects TRBV6-6 to TRBJ1-2, with 10 bases matching TRBD1. The CDR3 has 14 residues. V shed 6 bases, J shed 8 bases, and the junction held 9 bases outside the gene matches. Germline CDR1 reads MNHNY; CDR2 reads SVGAGI (reference sequence). CDR3 in amino acids: CASRSGQGMQGYTF. The CDR3 DNA reads as TGTGCCAGCAGGTCGGGACAGGGGATGCAGGGCTACACCTTC.

The chain has TRBV21-1 and TRBJ2-3; the table's D gene call, TRBD2, was not cross checked with the DNA. TRBV21-1 is described as a pseudogene. The CDR3 totals 17 residues. CDR3 coding DNA: TGTGCCAGCATCCCCCCCCGGACTAGCGAGGACACAGATACGCAGTATTTT. It codes for CASIPPRTSEDTDTQYF.

This sequence joins TRBV6-5 and TRBJ1-2; no clear D. Germline V lookup: CDR1 MNHEY, CDR2 SVGAGI. V was trimmed by 7 bases and J by 0 bases, leaving 6 bases between them. The CDR3 has 12 residues. CDR3 region: CASNAPNYGYTF. For the CDR3, the DNA is TGTGCCAGCAATGCGCCTAACTATGGCTACACCTTC.

The genes are TRBV6-6 and TRBJ1-2; D is unclear. V dropped 7 bases and J dropped 4 bases, with 10 bases sitting between them. Germline loops: CDR1 MNHNY, CDR2 SVGAGI (reference sequence). The CDR3 covers 12 residues. The chain's CDR3 is CASTAGSYGYTF. The CDR3 coding sequence is TGTGCCAGCACGGCAGGCTCCTATGGCTACACCTTC.

CDR3 protein: CAWSVGGSLANTQYF. CDR3 DNA: TGTGCCTGGAGTGTAGGCGGGAGCCTTGCAAATACGCAGTATTTT. The chain combines TRBV30 with TRBJ2-3; 7 bases are a match to TRBD2. V was clipped by 0 bases and J by 7 bases; unmatched bases: 10. The germline CDR1 and CDR2 sequences are GTSNPN and SVGIG (reference sequence). The CDR3 has 15 amino acids.

The chain combines TRBV5-1 with TRBJ2-5, with TRBD2 matching 12 bases. With V trimmed by 4 bases and J by 4 bases, 11 bases remained unmatched. Per the germline V gene, CDR1 is SGHRS and CDR2 is YFSETQ. This CDR3 region has 17 residues. The chain's CDR3 is CASSPSSGRGWGETQYF. In nucleotides, the CDR3 is TGCGCCAGCAGCCCGTCTAGCGGGAGGGGATGGGGAGAGACCCAGTACTTC.

The chain recombines TRBV7-3 with TRBJ2-1; the match to TRBD2 covers 8 bases. V gave up 5 bases and J gave up 2 bases; unmatched junction bases: 5. CDR1 and CDR2 (germline): SGHTA, FQGTGA. The CDR3 runs to 15 residues. CDR3 region: CASSPTSGTYNEQFF. The CDR3 nucleotides read TGTGCCAGCAGCCCAACTAGCGGCACCTACAATGAGCAGTTCTTC.

The V gene is TRBV18, the J gene TRBJ2-3; TRBD1 is a possible D gene (5 bases). The CDR3 loop spans 15 amino acids. Trimming removed 3 bases from V and 1 base from J, with 11 bases in between. In germline, CDR1 is KGHSH, CDR2 LQKENI. CDR3 sequence reads: CASSPRVDGTDTQYF. The CDR3 nucleotides read TGTGCCAGCTCACCCAGGGTGGATGGCACAGATACGCAGTATTTT.

The CDR3 reads CASSRTPNYGYTF. In DNA form, the CDR3 reads TGTGCCAGCAGCCGGACACCGAACTATGGCTACACCTTC. The V and J genes are TRBV6-5 and TRBJ1-2, with D possibly TRBD1 on 5 matching bases. In germline, CDR1 is MNHEY, CDR2 SVGAGI. The CDR3 is 13 residues long. V lost 6 bases to trimming and J lost 2 bases, with 10 bases between them.

The rearrangement joins TRBV30 to TRBJ2-1; 12 bases are a match to TRBD2. The J segment lost 0 bases and the V segment lost 3 bases, leaving 3 bases of the junction unmatched. Germline CDR1 reads GTSNPN; CDR2 reads SVGIG (reference sequence). This CDR3 comprises 16 residues. CDR3 residues: CAWSRLAGVSYNEQFF. The CDR3 nucleotides read TGTGCCTGGAGCAGACTAGCGGGAGTCTCCTACAATGAGCAGTTCTTC.

There are a few counts of this clone. V gene TRBV29-1 combines with J gene TRBJ1-4; 12 positions agree with TRBD1. Germline loops: CDR1 SQVTM, CDR2 ANQGSEA. V was clipped by 6 bases and J by 6 bases; unmatched bases: 8. This CDR3 has 15 amino acids. CDR3 nucleotide sequence: TGCAGCGTCCCCGGGACAGGGGGCGGTTATGAAAAACTGTTTTTT. This codes for CSVPGTGGGYEKLFF.

A few counts support this clone. This chain links TRBV6-5 with TRBJ1-5; weak D call: TRBD1 (6 bases). CDR3 length: 15 amino acids. Trimming took 5 bases from V and 3 from J, leaving 14 bases between them. Germline V lookup: CDR1 MNHEY, CDR2 SVGAGI. CDR3 protein: CASSKNWGHNQPQHF. CDR3 coding DNA: TGTGCCAGCAGTAAAAATTGGGGACACAATCAGCCCCAGCATTTT.

The V and J genes are TRBV18 and TRBJ1-5; possible D gene TRBD1, 6 bases. Germline assignment: CDR1 KGHSH and CDR2 LQKENI. Trimming took off 4 bases at V and 6 bases at J, with 19 bases between the two ends. The CDR3 length is 16 residues. The CDR3 spells CASSLGGTGSSQPQHF. The CDR3 DNA reads TGTGCCAGCTCACTTGGGGGAACAGGGTCGAGTCAGCCCCAGCATTTT.

This clone turned up a few times. The V gene is TRBV27, the J gene TRBJ1-6, with TRBD1 as a possible D gene (5 bases). V was shortened by 6 bases and J by 10 bases, with 13 bases between the two germline ends. This CDR3 has 13 amino acids. Germline values: CDR1 MNHEY, CDR2 SMNVEV (reference sequence). This CDR3 reads CASSGGGASPLHF. As DNA, the CDR3 is TGTGCCAGCAGCGGGGGAGGGGCCTCACCCCTCCACTTT.

This sequence joins TRBV7-9 and TRBJ2-3; D uncertain. V was trimmed by 5 bases and J by 0 bases, leaving 3 bases between them. Germline V gives CDR1 SEHNR, CDR2 FQNEAQ (reference sequence). The CDR3 length is 12 residues. The chain's CDR3 is CASSPSTDTQYF. The CDR3 nucleotides read TGTGCCAGCAGCCCGAGCACAGATACGCAGTATTTT. The full variable domain, with the rest looked up from reference TRBV7-9 and TRBJ2-3, is DTGVSQNPRHKITKRGQNVTFRCDPISEHNRLYWYRQTLGQGPEFLTYFQNEAQLEKSRLLSDRFSAERPKGSFSTLEIQRTEQGDSAMYLCASSPSTDTQYFGPGTRLTVL.

The V gene is TRBV29-1, the J gene TRBJ1-3; perhaps TRBD1 as D (5 bases). The V gene's germline CDR1 is SQVTM and CDR2 ANQGSEA. Between the trimmed V and J ends, which lost 3 bases and 4 bases, there was a span of 7 bases. This CDR3 is built from 12 residues. CDR3 in amino acids: CSVDGGGNTIYF. DNA of the CDR3: TGCAGCGTTGACGGGGGGGGAAACACCATATATTTT.

This sequence joins TRBV18 and TRBJ1-2, with D perhaps matching TRBD1 (5 bases). Germline loops: CDR1 KGHSH, CDR2 LQKENI. Trimming shortened V by 1 base and J by 5 bases, and 20 bases separated the two germline ends. CDR3 length equals 17 residues. CDR3 coding DNA: TGTGCCAGCTCACCACTCCCCGAGGCGGGGGTTAGGTATGGCTACACCTTC. Its protein is CASSPLPEAGVRYGYTF.

This CDR3 is CASSVGGDGQKLFF. The CDR3 DNA follows: TGTGCCAGCAGCGTAGGAGGAGACGGTCAAAAACTGTTTTTT. The chain combines TRBV9 with TRBJ1-4, with D unresolved. The CDR3 has 14 residues. The germline V and J ends were trimmed by 0 bases and 9 bases, with 12 bases remaining between them. Per germline, CDR1 SGDLS and CDR2 YYNGEE.

The chain combines TRBV13 with TRBJ1-3, with D uncertain. The CDR3 is 17 amino acids. Trimming removed 3 bases at V and 4 bases at J, with 19 bases between. Germline V CDR1 and CDR2: PRHDT, FYEKMQ (reference sequence). The CDR3 here is CASSLSGLRREGNTIYF. The CDR3, as DNA: TGTGCCAGCAGCTTGTCGGGCCTCCGGCGGGAAGGAAACACCATATATTTT.

The rearrangement uses TRBV28 and TRBJ1-1, with D possibly being TRBD1 (6 bases). CDR1 and CDR2 from the germline V gene are MDHEN and SYDVKM. The CDR3 runs 14 residues. Trimming left V 6 bases short and J 6 bases short, with 17 bases between. CDR3 sequence: CASRPTGYPSEAFF. CDR3 nucleotide sequence: TGTGCCAGCAGACCTACAGGGTACCCCTCTGAAGCTTTCTTT. The full variable domain, completed using reference TRBV28 and TRBJ1-1, is DVKVTQSSRYLVKRTGEKVFLECVQDMDHENMFWYRQDPGLGLRLIYFSYDVKMKEKGDIPEGYSVSREKKERFSLILESASTNQTSMYLCASRPTGYPSEAFFGQGTRLTVV.

This rearrangement joins TRBV7-2 to TRBJ2-3; 8 bases align to TRBD2. The germline V gene has CDR1 SGHTA and CDR2 FQGNSA. The CDR3 consists of 16 residues. The J segment lost 1 base and the V segment lost 5 bases, leaving 8 bases of the junction unmatched. The CDR3, as DNA: TGTGCCAGCAGCAAGACCGGGAGGGGTGGCACAGATACGCAGTATTTT. This sequence encodes CASSKTGRGGTDTQYF.

The rearrangement links TRBV24-1 to TRBJ2-5; TRBD2 agrees at 14 bases. V lost 4 bases, J lost 4 bases, and 4 bases stayed unmatched. The CDR3 covers 16 residues. In germline, CDR1 is KGHDR, CDR2 SFDVKD. The CDR3: CATSDPGLAGVETQYF. CDR3 sequence (DNA): TGTGCCACCAGTGACCCGGGACTAGCGGGAGTAGAGACCCAGTACTTC.

The chain combines TRBV5-4 with TRBJ1-1; D not certain. The germline V gene encodes CDR1 SGHNT and CDR2 YYREEE (reference sequence). Trimming removed 0 bases from V and 1 base from J, with 7 bases in between. The CDR3 consists of 14 residues. The CDR3 spells CASSLVTKNTEAFF. CDR3 DNA: TGTGCCAGCAGCTTGGTGACAAAGAACACTGAAGCTTTCTTT.

This clone showed up just once. The chain recombines TRBV3-1 (or the pseudogene TRBV3-2) with TRBJ1-2, with 9 bases that match TRBD1. The V gene's germline CDR1 is LGHDT and CDR2 YNNKEL (reference sequence). V shed 4 bases, J shed 7 bases, and the junction held 7 bases outside the gene matches. CDR3 length equals 14 residues. The chain's CDR3 is CASSRTGASSGYTF. In DNA, the CDR3 is TGTGCCAGCAGCCGGACAGGGGCGTCGAGTGGCTACACCTTC.

In the case of this clone: Other DNA sequences in the same sample also yield this CDR3. The chain couples TRBV19 to TRBJ1-2; the D is unclear. This CDR3 has 12 residues. V shed 3 bases and J shed 4 bases, with 6 bases lying between them. Germline V gives CDR1 LNHDA, CDR2 SQIVND (reference sequence). Here the CDR3 reads CASSISVYGYTF. DNA of the CDR3: TGTGCCAGTAGTATTAGCGTCTATGGCTACACCTTC.

The V and J genes are TRBV9 and TRBJ2-1; a possible D gene is TRBD1 (5 bases). The CDR3 totals 16 residues. Trimming removed 3 bases at V and 7 bases at J, with 20 bases between. CDR1 is SGDLS and CDR2 is YYNGEE in the germline V gene. CDR3 sequence: CASSALQGPIGNEQFF. The CDR3 coding sequence is TGTGCCAGCAGCGCCCTTCAGGGTCCTATAGGGAATGAGCAGTTCTTC. Using reference TRBV9 and TRBJ2-1 for the parts outside the CDR3, the full variable domain is DSGVTQTPKHLITATGQRVTLRCSPRSGDLSVYWYQQSLDQGLQFLIQYYNGEERAKGNILERFSAQQFPDLHSELNLSSLELGDSALYFCASSALQGPIGNEQFFGPGTRLTVL.

V is TRBV28 and J is TRBJ2-1, with TRBD2 identical over 9 bases. Germline V gene data show CDR1 as MDHEN and CDR2 as SYDVKM. This CDR3 has 14 amino acids. Trimming took 3 bases from V and 9 from J; bases not matched to a gene: 6. In DNA form, the CDR3 reads TGTGCCAGCAGTTTGATGGCGGGAGGGAGTGAGCAGTTCTTC. Translating it yields CASSLMAGGSEQFF.

Turning to this clone: Other DNA sequences from this sample encode an identical CDR3 as well. The V and J genes are TRBV19 and TRBJ1-1; D is uncertain. The germline gives CDR1 LNHDA, CDR2 SQIVND (reference sequence). V was pared by 1 base and J by 1 base, with 10 bases between. The CDR3 spans 15 residues. The CDR3 is CASSIGRQGNTEAFF. For the CDR3, the DNA is TGTGCCAGTAGTATAGGCAGACAAGGGAACACTGAAGCTTTCTTT.